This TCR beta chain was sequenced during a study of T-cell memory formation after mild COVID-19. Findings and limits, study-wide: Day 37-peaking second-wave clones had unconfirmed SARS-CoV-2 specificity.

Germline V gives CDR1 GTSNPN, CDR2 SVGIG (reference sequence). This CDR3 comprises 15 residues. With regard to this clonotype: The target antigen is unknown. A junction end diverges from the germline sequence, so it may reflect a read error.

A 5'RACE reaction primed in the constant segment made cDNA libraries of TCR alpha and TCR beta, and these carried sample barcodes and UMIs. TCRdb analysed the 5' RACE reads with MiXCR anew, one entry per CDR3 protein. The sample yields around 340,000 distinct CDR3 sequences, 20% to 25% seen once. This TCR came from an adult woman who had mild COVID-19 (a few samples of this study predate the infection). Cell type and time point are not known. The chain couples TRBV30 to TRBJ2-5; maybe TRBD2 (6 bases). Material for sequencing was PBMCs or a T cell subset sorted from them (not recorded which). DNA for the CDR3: TGTGCCTGGAGCTATCCCGGCCGCGGTAGAGCGGGCGCGTGCTTC. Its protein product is CAWSYPGRGRAGACF.